The 9 T cell receptor beta chains listed next were all sequenced from one sample in a study of T cells in Graves' hyperthyroidism and ophthalmopathy. Template material for amplifying TCR beta CDR3 regions consisted of RNA transcripts. The study used the HTBI primer set for a first-round RT-PCR of the TCR CDR3. TCRdb recomputed calls from the multiplex PCR reads with MiXCR, one row per CDR3 protein. The sample shows more than 350,000 distinct CDR3 sequences, roughly 15% of them seen only once. Input material: blood. These receptors all come from a woman aged 25 to 45 with Graves' ophthalmopathy.

This clonotype was seen at least ten times. The V call is TRBV14, the J call TRBJ2-7, with D uncertain. Germline lookup yields CDR1 SGHDN and CDR2 FVKESK. The CDR3 covers 12 residues. The germline V and J ends were trimmed by 3 bases and 5 bases, with 8 bases remaining between them. The DNA for the CDR3 is TGTGCCAGCAGCCACAGTCCCCACGAGCAGTACTTC. Translated, it gives CASSHSPHEQYF.

This clonotype was seen ten or more times. V usage is TRBV2 and J usage is TRBJ2-7; D unresolved. Germline-derived CDR1 and CDR2 are SNHLY and FYNNEI. Trimming cost V 1 base and J 3 bases, with 1 base left between them. The CDR3 runs to 11 residues. The CDR3 nucleotides read TGTGCCAGCAGTGAAGGCTACGAGCAGTACTTC. Its protein product is CASSEGYEQYF.

Concerning this clonotype itself: Its ends do not fully match the called genes, so a read error is possible. The J gene is TRBJ1-1, the V gene TRBV6-6; D is unresolved. The CDR3 totals 14 residues. The germline CDR1 and CDR2 sequences are MNHNY and SVGAGI (reference sequence). CDR3 in DNA: TGCGCCAGCAGTTACTCGGGCAGTGACACTGAAGCTTCCTTT. This codes for CASSYSGSDTEASF.

The table lists this clonotype with many counts. The chain combines TRBV6-2 or TRBV6-3 with TRBJ2-1; 13 bases are shared with TRBD2. This CDR3 has 16 residues. The V gene's germline CDR1 is MNHEY and CDR2 SVGEGT. Unmatched junction bases numbered 7, after V lost 6 bases and J lost 5 bases. The CDR3 coding sequence is TGTGCCAGCAGCCCAACCGGGACTAGCGGGAACAATGAGCAGTTCTTC. Its protein is CASSPTGTSGNNEQFF.

At least ten counts were recorded for this clonotype. V usage is TRBV7-9 and J usage is TRBJ2-1, with 9 bases matching TRBD1. The J segment lost 6 bases and the V segment lost 0 bases, leaving 6 bases of the junction unmatched. This CDR3 region has 16 residues. Germline CDR1 SEHNR, CDR2 FQNEAQ (reference sequence). The CDR3 DNA reads as TGTGCCAGCAGCTTAGCGCCCCGGGACAGGGTCAATGAGCAGTTCTTC. Translated: CASSLAPRDRVNEQFF. Filled out from reference TRBV7-9 and TRBJ2-1, the complete variable domain reads DTGVSQNPRHKITKRGQNVTFRCDPISEHNRLYWYRQTLGQGPEFLTYFQNEAQLEKSRLLSDRFSAERPKGSFSTLEIQRTEQGDSAMYLCASSLAPRDRVNEQFFGPGTRLTVL.

This clonotype was counted at least ten times. This chain uses TRBV11-2 with TRBJ2-7, with TRBD1 matching over 9 bases. The CDR3 contains 14 residues. Germline V lookup: CDR1 SGHAT, CDR2 FQNNGV. Trimming removed 5 bases from V and 1 base from J; junction bases left unmatched: 3. As DNA, the CDR3 is TGTGCCAGCAGCCGTGGACAGGGGTCCTACGAGCAGTACTTC. Protein sequence: CASSRGQGSYEQYF.

CDR3 in DNA: TGTGCCATCAGTGAGACCGTCCGGGACCATGGGGGCTACACCTTC. Translation: CAISETVRDHGGYTF. This chain uses TRBV10-3 with TRBJ1-2; maybe TRBD1 (5 bases). Germline assignment: CDR1 ENHRY and CDR2 SYGVKD. The CDR3 covers 15 residues. V shed 2 bases and J shed 8 bases, with 18 bases lying between them.

The chain carries TRBV5-4 and TRBJ1-2; a weak D match, TRBD1 (6 bases). CDR1 is SGHNT, CDR2 YYREEE, per germline (reference sequence). The V and J ends lost 4 bases and 6 bases respectively, with 10 bases between them. The CDR3 contains 12 residues. CDR3 residues: CASSTDSHGYTF. The CDR3 DNA sequence: TGTGCCAGCAGCACGGACAGCCATGGCTACACCTTC.

This clonotype was observed at least ten times. This sequence joins TRBV5-1 and TRBJ2-7, with TRBD1 identical over 7 bases. The junction had 1 base not matched to a gene; V was cut back by 4 bases and J by 0 bases. The CDR3 has 13 amino acids. Germline CDR1 and CDR2: SGHRS and YFSETQ. CDR3 bases: TGCGCCAGCAGCGGGACAGTCTCCTACGAGCAGTACTTC. Residues: CASSGTVSYEQYF. The full variable domain, with the rest looked up from reference TRBV5-1 and TRBJ2-7, is KAGVTQTPRYLIKTRGQQVTLSCSPISGHRSVSWYQQTPGQGLQFLFEYFSETQRNKGNFPGRFSGRQFSNSRSEMNVSTLELGDSALYLCASSGTVSYEQYFGPGTRLTVT.